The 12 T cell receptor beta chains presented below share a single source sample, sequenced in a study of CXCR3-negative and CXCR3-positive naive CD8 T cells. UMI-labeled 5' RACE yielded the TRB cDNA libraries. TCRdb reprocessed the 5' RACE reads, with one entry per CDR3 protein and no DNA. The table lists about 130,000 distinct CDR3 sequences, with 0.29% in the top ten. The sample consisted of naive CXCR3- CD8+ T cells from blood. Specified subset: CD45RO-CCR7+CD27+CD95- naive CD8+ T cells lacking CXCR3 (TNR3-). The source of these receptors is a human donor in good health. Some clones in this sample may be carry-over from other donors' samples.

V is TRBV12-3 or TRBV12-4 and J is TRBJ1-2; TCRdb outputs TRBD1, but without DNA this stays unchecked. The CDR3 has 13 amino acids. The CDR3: CASTNLPGYGYTF.

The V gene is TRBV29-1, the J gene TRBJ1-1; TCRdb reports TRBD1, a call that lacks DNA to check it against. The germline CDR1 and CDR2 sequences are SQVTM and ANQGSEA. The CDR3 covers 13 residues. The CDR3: CRAGDTSNTEAFF.

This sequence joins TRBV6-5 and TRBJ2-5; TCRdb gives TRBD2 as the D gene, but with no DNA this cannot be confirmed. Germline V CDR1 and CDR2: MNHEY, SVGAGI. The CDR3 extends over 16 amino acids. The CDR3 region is CASSYGSAGGGETQYF.

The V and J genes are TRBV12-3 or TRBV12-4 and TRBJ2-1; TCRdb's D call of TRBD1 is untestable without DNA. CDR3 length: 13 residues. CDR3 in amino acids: CASSLSPVNEQFF.

This chain's CDR3 is CASSLSAPRAGAYF. This chain connects TRBV7-9 to TRBJ2-7; TCRdb names TRBD1, which stays unverified in the absence of DNA. The CDR3 is 14 amino acids. Germline assignment: CDR1 SEHNR and CDR2 FQNEAQ (reference sequence).

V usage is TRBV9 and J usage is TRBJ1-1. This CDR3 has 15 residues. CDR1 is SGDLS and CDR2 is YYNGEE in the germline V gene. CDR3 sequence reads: CASSVEGNLNTEAFF.

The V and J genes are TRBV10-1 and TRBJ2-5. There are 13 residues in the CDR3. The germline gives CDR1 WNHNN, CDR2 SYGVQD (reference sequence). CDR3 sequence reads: CASSAIDQETQYF.

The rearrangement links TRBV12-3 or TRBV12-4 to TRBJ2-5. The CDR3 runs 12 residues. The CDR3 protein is CASTDFVETQYF.

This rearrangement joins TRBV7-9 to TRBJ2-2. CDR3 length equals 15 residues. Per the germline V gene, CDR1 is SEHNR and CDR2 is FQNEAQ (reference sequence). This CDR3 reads CASSHSGSSLEELFF.

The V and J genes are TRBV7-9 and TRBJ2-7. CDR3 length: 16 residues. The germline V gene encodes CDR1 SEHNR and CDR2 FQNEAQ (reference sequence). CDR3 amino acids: CASSSVTTDSSYEQYF.

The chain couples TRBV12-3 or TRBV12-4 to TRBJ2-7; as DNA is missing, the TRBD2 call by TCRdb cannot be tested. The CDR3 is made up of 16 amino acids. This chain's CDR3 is CASAYSGGRISYEQYF.

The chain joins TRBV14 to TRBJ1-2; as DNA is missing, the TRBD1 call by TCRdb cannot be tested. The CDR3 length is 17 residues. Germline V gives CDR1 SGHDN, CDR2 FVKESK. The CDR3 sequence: CASSQNGKGSANYGYTF.